This TCR beta chain was found in a study of cytomegalovirus exposure and HLA in healthy donors. Findings of the study overall: Rarity characterized most TCR sequences, yet some public TCRs appeared in many donors. For cytomegalovirus status, the classifier reportedly gave diagnoses with high specificity and sensitivity. Cytomegalovirus association was assigned to over 150 TCR beta chains.

Data came from immunoSEQ multiplex PCR; TCRdb stores just in-frame clones and leaves some out. This table holds roughly 260,000 clones, roughly 89% found once. The donors were part of the validation cohort of 120 subjects. That cohort was separate from the first cohort, which comprised fewer than 800 subjects. As concerns this clone: Its specificity is unknown.

This receptor was taken from a woman aged 18-35 years in good health and CMV-seronegative. Material for sequencing was PBMCs.

The CDR3 DNA follows: TGTGCCAGCAGTACACCAAACAGGGTATATGTTGAAAAACTGTTTTTT. Protein sequence: CASSTPNRVYVEKLFF. V gene TRBV28 combines with J gene TRBJ1-4, with D tentatively TRBD1 (6 bases). The V end was cut by 5 bases, the J end by 7 bases, with 20 bases between. This CDR3 has 16 residues. CDR1 and CDR2 from the germline V gene are MDHEN and SYDVKM.